This T cell receptor (beta chain) comes out of a study of cytomegalovirus exposure and HLA in healthy donors. Germline CDR1 and CDR2: MDHEN and SYDVKM. The ends lost 3 bases at V and 5 bases at J; junction bases unmatched: 2. The CDR3 is made up of 15 amino acids. The method was immunoSEQ multiplex PCR; TCRdb's version includes in-frame clones alone and lacks a portion of them. The sample holds about 150,000 clones, approximately 86% seen once. These donors were members of the 120-subject validation cohort, a group separate from the roughly 670-subject first cohort. On this clone itself: The antigen remains undetermined.

Study-wide points: Some public TCRs appeared in many individuals, while most sequences were rare. According to the study, around 180 TCR beta chains were cytomegalovirus-associated.

The chain links TRBV28 to TRBJ2-2, with 11 bases aligning to TRBD1. The sample consisted of PBMCs. This clonotype was obtained from a human donor in good health. The CDR3 sequence: CASSFRDRGTGELFF. CDR3 nucleotide sequence: TGTGCCAGCAGTTTCCGGGACAGGGGGACCGGGGAGCTGTTTTTT.